The 9 T cell receptor beta chains below were found in one sample sequenced in a study of monozygotic twins with inflammatory bowel disease. TCRdb reprocessed the 5' RACE reads and keeps a single row for each CDR3 protein, giving no DNA. Recorded for this sample: 300,000 to 400,000 distinct CDR3 sequences. Sequencing was carried out using blood. Source of these receptors: a human donor with ulcerative colitis or Crohn's disease, or a healthy co-twin of an affected twin (not recorded which).

The V call is TRBV7-9, the J call TRBJ1-1. Germline V CDR1 and CDR2: SEHNR, FQNEAQ (reference sequence). The CDR3 has 14 residues. The chain's CDR3 is CASSIQSRWSKAFF.

This chain connects TRBV10-1 to TRBJ2-7; without DNA, the TCRdb call of TRBD1 cannot be checked. This CDR3 has 12 residues. Germline assignment: CDR1 WNHNN and CDR2 SYGVQD (reference sequence). The CDR3 reads CASSGGHYEQYF.

V and J are TRBV20-1 and TRBJ1-4. From germline, CDR1 is DFQATT and CDR2 SNEGSKA (reference sequence). The CDR3 length is 12 residues. This CDR3 is CSASDVTEKLFF.

The chain has TRBV4-1 and TRBJ2-4; TCRdb's D gene call, TRBD1, goes unchecked for lack of DNA. Germline V gives CDR1 MGHRA, CDR2 YSYEKL. The length of the CDR3 is 16 residues. The CDR3 sequence: CASSQDVSRGLNIQYF.

The V and J genes are TRBV28 and TRBJ2-3; the D call of TRBD1 rests on TCRdb alone, since no DNA is present to check it. In germline, CDR1 is MDHEN, CDR2 SYDVKM. There are 15 residues in the CDR3. CDR3 loop: CASSPGQGFTDTQYF.

The chain has TRBV7-2 and TRBJ2-3. Germline V lookup: CDR1 SGHTA, CDR2 FQGNSA. The CDR3 runs 16 residues. CDR3: CASSLRSWVGADTQYF.

This chain joins TRBV4-3 and TRBJ1-2; TCRdb's assignment of TRBD1 cannot be checked, as there is no DNA. Germline V lookup: CDR1 LGHNA, CDR2 YSLEER. The CDR3 is made up of 15 amino acids. CDR3 sequence: CASSQAAGQNYGYTF.

The chain employs TRBV15 and TRBJ2-1; TCRdb's D call, TRBD2, is unchecked because there is no DNA. Germline values: CDR1 LNHNV, CDR2 YYDKDF (reference sequence). There are 17 residues in the CDR3. The CDR3 sequence is CATSRDRGGRVYNEQFF.

This rearrangement joins TRBV28 to TRBJ1-5; TCRdb's D call, TRBD1, is unchecked because there is no DNA. The V gene's germline CDR1 is MDHEN and CDR2 SYDVKM. The CDR3 loop spans 16 amino acids. This CDR3 reads CASSLFGYRGPQPQHF.